What follows are 2 T cell receptor beta chains derived from one specimen sequenced in a study of control samples from healthy donors and cancer patients. The method was immunoSEQ multiplex PCR; TCRdb's version includes in-frame clones alone and lacks a portion of them. The sample gives about 65,000 clones, roughly nine tenths of which show up once; around 1.3% is in the top ten. Sequences were obtained from PBMCs. The source is a woman aged 45-60 years with colorectal cancer.

The gene calls are TRBV6-1 and TRBJ1-1, with D hard to call. There are 13 residues in the CDR3. Germline assignment: CDR1 MNHNS and CDR2 SASEGT. V lost 1 base and J lost 12, with 15 bases in between. The CDR3, as DNA: TGTGCCAGCAGTGAAGAGCTTCGACGGGCTTCTTTCTTT. Amino acids: CASSEELRRASFF.

The chain has TRBV20-1 and TRBJ2-7, with 10 bases fitting TRBD2. Germline loops: CDR1 DFQATT, CDR2 SNEGSKA (reference sequence). CDR3 length: 15 residues. V lost 3 bases to trimming and J lost 3 bases; unmatched junction nucleotides: 8. DNA of the CDR3: TGCAGTGCTAGTTACCGGACTAGCGGTTTCTACGAGCAGTACTTC. It codes for CSASYRTSGFYEQYF.